These 12 T cell receptor beta chains were all obtained from the same sample, sequenced in a study of cytomegalovirus exposure and HLA in healthy donors. Vbeta (60) and Jbeta (13) primers were used in the PCR. TCRdb keeps only in-frame clones here, not all; method: immunoSEQ multiplex PCR. Of about 140,000 clones in the sample, approximately 78% were seen once. Sequencing used PBMCs. The receptors here all came from a woman between 50 and 59 years old in good health and CMV-seropositive.

The CDR3 DNA is TGTGCCAGCAGTGAAGCCATAGGACAGGTGGGGACTGAAGCTTTCTTT. Translating gives CASSEAIGQVGTEAFF. The chain couples TRBV2 to TRBJ1-1; 7 bases match TRBD1. Germline CDR1 SNHLY, CDR2 FYNNEI. The CDR3 is made up of 16 amino acids. V lost 0 bases to trimming and J lost 5 bases; unmatched junction nucleotides: 9.

The V gene is TRBV6-5, the J gene TRBJ2-1; D may be TRBD2 (6 bases). Trimming removed 7 bases from V and 2 bases from J, with 12 bases in between. The CDR3 has 14 amino acids. Germline lookup yields CDR1 MNHEY and CDR2 SVGAGI. This CDR3 reads CASTPGTAYNEQFF. The CDR3, as DNA: TGTGCCAGCACTCCAGGGACTGCCTACAATGAGCAGTTCTTC.

The chain employs TRBV18 and TRBJ1-2, with D possibly matching TRBD1 (5 bases). This CDR3 region has 13 residues. V gave up 4 bases and J gave up 2 bases, with 8 bases separating them. Germline assignment: CDR1 KGHSH and CDR2 LQKENI. The CDR3 DNA reads TGTGCCAGCTCACGCACAGGAAACTATGGCTACACCTTC. Translating gives CASSRTGNYGYTF. Filled out from reference TRBV18 and TRBJ1-2, the complete variable domain reads NAGVMQNPRHLVRRRGQEARLRCSPMKGHSHVYWYRQLPEEGLKFMVYLQKENIIDESGMPKERFSAEFPKEGPSILRIQQVVRGDSAAYFCASSRTGNYGYTFGSGTRLTVV.

This chain uses TRBV11-3 with TRBJ1-1; D call uncertain. Trimming took off 3 bases at V and 4 bases at J, with 9 bases between the two ends. The germline V gene has CDR1 SGHNT and CDR2 YENEEA. The CDR3 covers 13 residues. The CDR3 DNA follows: TGTGCCAGCAGCTTCCAGGTGGGCACTGAAGCTTTCTTT. This gives the protein CASSFQVGTEAFF.

The chain couples TRBV7-9 to TRBJ2-7, with 8 bases that match TRBD1. CDR1 is SEHNR and CDR2 is FQNEAQ in the germline V gene (reference sequence). The CDR3 contains 14 residues. V gave up 7 bases and J gave up 2 bases; unmatched junction bases: 7. The CDR3 is CASTSGQGTYEQYF. CDR3 nucleotides: TGTGCCAGCACCTCCGGACAGGGAACCTACGAGCAGTACTTC.

This clone was picked up one time. The V call is TRBV5-1, the J call TRBJ2-3; 7 bases match TRBD2. Trimming removed 0 bases from V and 6 bases from J; junction bases left unmatched: 19. This CDR3 is 19 amino acids long. Looked up from germline, CDR1 is SGHRS and CDR2 is YFSETQ. CDR3 DNA sequence: TGCGCCAGCAGCTTGGCGGTCGGGGCTAGCGGAACTCGCAAGGATACGCAGTATTTT. It is translated as CASSLAVGASGTRKDTQYF.

The genes are TRBV7-9 and TRBJ2-3; D unclear. V dropped 4 bases and J dropped 3 bases, with 8 bases sitting between them. The CDR3 runs to 13 residues. The germline CDR1 and CDR2 sequences are SEHNR and FQNEAQ (reference sequence). As DNA, the CDR3 is TGTGCCAGCAGCTCGACTCAAACAGATACGCAGTATTTT. Residues: CASSSTQTDTQYF.

V and J are TRBV7-9 and TRBJ1-1; D gene unclear. CDR3 length equals 13 residues. CDR1 is SEHNR, CDR2 FQNEAQ, per germline (reference sequence). V shed 3 bases and J shed 5 bases, with 10 bases lying between them. The chain's CDR3 is CASSLEGETEAFF. The CDR3 DNA is TGTGCCAGCAGCTTGGAGGGAGAAACTGAAGCTTTCTTT. The whole variable domain, filled in from reference TRBV7-9 and TRBJ1-1, reads DTGVSQNPRHKITKRGQNVTFRCDPISEHNRLYWYRQTLGQGPEFLTYFQNEAQLEKSRLLSDRFSAERPKGSFSTLEIQRTEQGDSAMYLCASSLEGETEAFFGQGTRLTVV.

This clone was detected once. The rearrangement links TRBV9 to TRBJ2-2, with TRBD2 as a possible D gene (5 bases). The CDR3 runs to 16 residues. CDR1 is SGDLS and CDR2 is YYNGEE in the germline V gene. Trimming left V 3 bases short and J 3 bases short, with 15 bases between. The CDR3 region is CASSGENGMYTGELFF. CDR3 sequence (DNA): TGTGCCAGCAGCGGAGAAAACGGGATGTACACCGGGGAGCTGTTTTTT.

V and J are TRBV11-3 and TRBJ2-1, with D hard to call. Germline V gene data show CDR1 as SGHNT and CDR2 as YENEEA. Trimming pared 3 bases from V and 9 bases from J, leaving 12 bases between. The CDR3 has 13 residues. CDR3 protein: CASSFSLSGEQFF. DNA for the CDR3: TGTGCCAGCAGCTTCTCTCTATCCGGTGAGCAGTTCTTC.

This chain links TRBV6-5 with TRBJ1-3; maybe TRBD1 (5 bases). Germline V CDR1 and CDR2: MNHEY, SVGAGI. The V gene lost 2 bases and the J gene lost 1 base, with 9 bases spanning the gap. This CDR3 is 15 amino acids long. The CDR3 coding sequence is TGTGCCAGCAGTTACCTCGGGGGGTCTGGAAACACCATATATTTT. It yields the protein CASSYLGGSGNTIYF.

This CDR3 reads CASSVGLAGGGEQYF. CDR3 DNA: TGTGCCAGCAGCGTAGGGCTAGCGGGAGGGGGGGAGCAGTACTTC. The V call is TRBV9, the J call TRBJ2-7; 12 bases match TRBD2. This CDR3 spans 15 amino acids. Looked up from germline, CDR1 is SGDLS and CDR2 is YYNGEE. V lost 0 bases, J lost 7 bases, and 5 bases stayed unmatched.